This T cell receptor (beta chain) was recorded in a study of Graves' ophthalmopathy and Graves' hyperthyroidism. Study-level information: There was a collection of peripheral blood at initial diagnosis, before any treatment.

General study points: Both a roughly 64% sensitivity and a 72.22% specificity characterized the model's predictions of ophthalmopathy progression. Blood repertoires reportedly contained most expanded thyroid clonotypes above 0.001 frequency.

CDR3 length: 16 residues. V was pared by 8 bases and J by 5 bases, with 15 bases of the junction left unmatched. The table lists this clonotype with many counts. Antigen unknown. RNA transcripts were the source from which TCR beta CDR3 regions were amplified. First-round RT-PCR employed HTBI primers, with a second-round multiplex PCR after it. TCRdb re-called the multiplex PCR reads through MiXCR, storing one row per CDR3 protein. The profile shows about 380,000 distinct CDR3 sequences, about 16% of them singletons. Hyperthyroidism qualified as stable when ophthalmopathy did not develop within 18 months of follow-up.

V and J are TRBV12-3 or TRBV12-4 and TRBJ1-2; 9 bases match TRBD1. The specimen sequenced was peripheral blood. The sequence came from a woman aged 18-29 years with stable Graves' hyperthyroidism. The CDR3 nucleotides are TGTGCCAGCCGTAGGTCGGACAGGGGCCTTGGGTATGGCTACACCTTC. Its protein is CASRRSDRGLGYGYTF.